This record looks at one TCR beta chain sequence and its context. V was trimmed by 5 bases and J by 11 bases, leaving 22 bases between them. The CDR3 is 15 residues long. Germline CDR1 reads MNHEY; CDR2 reads SVGAGI. These data are taken from a study of control samples from healthy donors and cancer patients. Using immunoSEQ multiplex PCR, the repertoire was profiled, and TCRdb retains in-frame clones only, with some absent. The sample has more than 95,000 clones; around 87% are singletons. The chain carries TRBV6-5 and TRBJ1-3; possibly TRBD1 for D (6 bases). The sample consisted of blood. The sequence derives from a man in his sixties in good health. This CDR3 reads CASSPRGGAWGPIYF. DNA of the CDR3: TGTGCCAGCAGTCCAAGGGGGGGGGCTTGGGGCCCCATATATTTT.